This T cell receptor beta chain is from a study of CD8+CD57+ T cells in acquired aplastic anemia. Turning to the study itself: The DNA of sorted CD4+ and CD8+ cells averaged about 3 ug.

Sequencing involved patients with CD8+CD57+ cell expansion previously shown by flow cytometry. The table lists this clonotype with many counts. V lost 5 bases, J lost 0 bases, and 9 bases stayed unmatched. Germline V gives CDR1 SGHAT, CDR2 FQNNGV. The CDR3 sequence is 16 residues long. The template used for profiling TCR beta VDJ and CDR3 was genomic DNA. TCRdb fed the reads into MiXCR, producing one record per CDR3 protein. The table lists 200,000 to 250,000 distinct CDR3 sequences, about 44% of them singletons. J is TRBJ2-7 and V is TRBV11-2; the match to TRBD1 covers 8 bases. The sequenced material came from sorted CD4+, CD8+, or CD8+CD57+ T cells (not recorded which) from PBMCs. The TCR sequence derives from a human donor with aplastic anemia. The CDR3 reads CASSRKGQENSYEQYF. In DNA form, the CDR3 reads TGTGCCAGCAGCCGTAAGGGACAGGAGAACTCCTACGAGCAGTACTTC.